These 9 T cell receptor gamma chains share one sample of origin, sequenced in a study of gamma-delta T cells after stem cell transplantation. TCRdb reapplied CATT to the RT-PCR reads. Of over a thousand gamma-chain clones in the sample, 86% were seen once. The sequenced sample consisted of gamma-delta T cells. These receptors came from a human donor. It is not recorded whose cells these are; they may come from a transplant donor.

The gene calls are TRGV9 and TRGJ1 or TRGJ2. The J gene comes from matching the DNA to germline here; TCRdb lacks it. Germline CDR1 is GITISATS and CDR2 is ISYDGTV (reference sequence). With 0 bases clipped from V and 10 bases from J, the junction kept 9 bases outside the gene matches. The CDR3 runs 13 residues. The chain's CDR3 is CALWEVLCGKKLF. The CDR3 coding sequence is TGTGCCTTGTGGGAGGTGCTTTGCGGGAAGAAACTCTTT.

This sequence joins TRGV2 and TRGJ1 or TRGJ2. Here the J gene came from matching the DNA to germline, since TCRdb omits it. Germline V gene data show CDR1 as EGSNGY and CDR2 as YDSYNSKV. The CDR3 has 11 amino acids. V gave up 5 bases and J gave up 5 bases; unmatched junction bases: 3. The CDR3, as DNA: TGTGCCACCTGGGCTCATTATAAGAAACTCTTT. This encodes CATWAHYKKLF.

The chain links TRGV4 to TRGJ1 or TRGJ2. The J gene comes from matching the DNA to germline here; TCRdb lacks it. Germline V CDR1 and CDR2: EGSTGY, YDSYTSSV. CDR3 length equals 13 residues. V lost 5 bases to trimming and J lost 5 bases; unmatched junction nucleotides: 9. The CDR3, as DNA: TGTGCCACCTGGGCTCGTAGTGATTATAAGAAACTCTTT. Encoded protein: CATWARSDYKKLF.

The V gene is TRGV4, the J gene TRGJ1 or TRGJ2. CDR3 length: 10 amino acids. CDR1 is EGSTGY, CDR2 YDSYTSSV, per germline. The V and J ends lost 4 bases and 8 bases, in that order; junction bases with no gene match: 2. The DNA for the CDR3 is TGTGCCACCTGGGAAGATAAGAAACTCTTT. It is translated as CATWEDKKLF.

On this clone: Different DNA sequences within this sample yield the same CDR3. The chain couples TRGV2 to TRGJ1 or TRGJ2. TCRdb leaves out the J gene; it was filled in here by matching the DNA to germline. The V segment lost 1 base and the J segment 3 bases; nucleotides outside the gene matches: 3. There are 13 residues in the CDR3. Germline CDR1 is EGSNGY and CDR2 is YDSYNSKV. The CDR3 region is CATWDGLYYKKLF. The CDR3 nucleotides are TGTGCCACCTGGGACGGTCTTTATTATAAGAAACTCTTT.

V gene TRGV5 combines with J gene TRGJ1 or TRGJ2. TCRdb supplies no J gene; here it was assigned by aligning the nucleotide sequence to germline. The CDR3 spans 15 residues. From germline, CDR1 is VINAFY and CDR2 YDVSNSKD. After removal of 0 bases from V and 2 bases from J, the junction contained 7 bases not matched to a gene. CDR3 residues: CATWDRREDYYKKLF. The CDR3 DNA is TGTGCCACCTGGGACAGGCGAGAAGATTATTATAAGAAACTCTTT.

V and J are TRGV2 and TRGJP2. No J segment appears in TCRdb, so it was assigned here by matching the sequence to germline. The CDR3 totals 16 residues. CDR1 is EGSNGY and CDR2 is YDSYNSKV in the germline V gene. The J segment lost 3 bases and the V segment lost 0 bases, leaving 7 bases of the junction unmatched. The CDR3 is CATWDGRRGSDWIKTF. CDR3 in DNA: TGTGCCACCTGGGACGGGCGTCGGGGTAGTGATTGGATCAAGACGTTT.

The CDR3 DNA sequence: TGTGCCACCTGGGACAGCCCAATTGGATATAAGAAACTCTTT. It codes for CATWDSPIGYKKLF. The V gene was left uncalled, and the J gene is TRGJ1 or TRGJ2. CDR3 length: 14 residues.

CDR3 DNA sequence: TGTGCCTTGTGGGGCCCGACGACTAGTAGTGATTGGATCAAGACGTTT. This gives the protein CALWGPTTSSDWIKTF. The chain links TRGV9 to TRGJP2. TCRdb records no J gene; here it was assigned by comparing the DNA to germline. In germline, CDR1 is GITISATS, CDR2 ISYDGTV (reference sequence). The CDR3 is made up of 16 amino acids. V trimming: 5 bases; J trimming: 1 base; junction bases outside the gene matches: 10.